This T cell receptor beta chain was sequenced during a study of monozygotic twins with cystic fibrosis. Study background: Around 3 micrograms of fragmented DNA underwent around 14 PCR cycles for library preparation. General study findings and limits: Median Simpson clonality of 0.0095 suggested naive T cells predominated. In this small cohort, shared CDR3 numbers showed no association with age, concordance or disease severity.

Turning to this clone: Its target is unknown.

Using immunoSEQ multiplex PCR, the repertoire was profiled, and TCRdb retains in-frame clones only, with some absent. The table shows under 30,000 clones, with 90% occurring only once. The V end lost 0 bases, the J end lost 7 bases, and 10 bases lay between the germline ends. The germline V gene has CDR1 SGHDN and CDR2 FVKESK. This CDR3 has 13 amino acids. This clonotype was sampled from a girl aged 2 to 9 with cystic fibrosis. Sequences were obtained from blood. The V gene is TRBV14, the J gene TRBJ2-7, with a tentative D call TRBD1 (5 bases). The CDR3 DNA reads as TGTGCCAGCAGCCAAGAGGCAGGGTGGGAGCAGTACTTC. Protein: CASSQEAGWEQYF.